The 12 T cell receptor beta chains reported below all come from one sample, sequenced in a study of blood T cell repertoires in COVID-19. The table came from immunoSEQ multiplex PCR; TCRdb's copy has only in-frame clones and leaves some out. This sample has just over 300,000 clones, with 89% found just once. The source material was peripheral blood. All receptors come from a young woman with COVID-19, enrolled during active disease.

V gene TRBV18 combines with J gene TRBJ1-2, with D possibly being TRBD1 (6 bases). Germline CDR1 and CDR2: KGHSH and LQKENI. The germline V and J ends were trimmed by 2 bases and 4 bases, with 14 bases remaining between them. The CDR3 totals 15 residues. The CDR3 sequence: CASSPTGQLTYGYTF. Here the CDR3 DNA reads TGTGCCAGCTCACCAACCGGACAGCTAACCTATGGCTACACCTTC.

This rearrangement joins TRBV19 to TRBJ1-2, with 8 bases fitting TRBD1. CDR1 is LNHDA, CDR2 SQIVND, per germline (reference sequence). This CDR3 comprises 13 residues. Germline trimming cut 5 bases from V and 4 bases from J; bases unmatched to any gene: 3. The CDR3 nucleotides read TGTGCCAGTAGTCGACAGGGGAGCTATGGCTACACCTTC. It specifies CASSRQGSYGYTF.

The rearrangement links TRBV27 to TRBJ2-4; possibly TRBD1 for D (5 bases). The germline gives CDR1 MNHEY, CDR2 SMNVEV (reference sequence). V was cut by 4 bases and J by 0 bases, with 16 bases left in between. The CDR3 is made up of 17 amino acids. The CDR3 here is CASSSYPDTSAKNIQYF. CDR3 sequence (DNA): TGTGCCAGCAGTTCCTATCCGGACACGTCAGCCAAAAACATTCAGTACTTC.

This chain joins TRBV4-2 and TRBJ2-7; TRBD2 matches 9 bases. Germline V gene sequence: CDR1 LGHNA, CDR2 YNFKEQ. The V and J ends lost 5 bases and 1 base, in that order; junction bases with no gene match: 6. The CDR3 spans 15 residues. CDR3 bases: TGTGCCAGCAGCGAGGGGCTAGCGGGGTCCTACGAGCAGTACTTC. This encodes CASSEGLAGSYEQYF.

J is TRBJ1-1 and V is TRBV18, with 8 nucleotides matching TRBD1. After removal of 3 bases from V and 9 bases from J, the junction contained 12 bases not matched to a gene. From germline, CDR1 is KGHSH and CDR2 LQKENI. This CDR3 is 15 amino acids long. The CDR3 DNA reads as TGTGCCAGCTCACCGCCCGGGACAGGTAGAATTAAAGCTTTCTTT. The encoded protein is CASSPPGTGRIKAFF.

Here the CDR3 reads CASSSGLAGGLNEQFF. Here the CDR3 DNA reads TGTGCCAGCAGTTCCGGACTAGCGGGGGGGCTGAATGAGCAGTTCTTC. This rearrangement joins TRBV27 to TRBJ2-1; the match to TRBD2 covers 15 bases. The CDR3 is 16 amino acids. The germline gives CDR1 MNHEY, CDR2 SMNVEV (reference sequence). The ends lost 4 bases at V and 7 bases at J; junction bases unmatched: 5.

The rearrangement links TRBV7-2 to TRBJ2-7; the D gene is possibly TRBD2 (5 bases). The CDR3 contains 13 residues. Germline V gives CDR1 SGHTA, CDR2 FQGNSA. V dropped 7 bases and J dropped 0 bases, with 10 bases sitting between them. Written as DNA, the CDR3 is TGTGCCAGCACCCCTCGGGGCTCCTACGAGCAGTACTTC. Amino acid sequence: CASTPRGSYEQYF.

The chain has TRBV12-3 or TRBV12-4 and TRBJ2-2; D is undetermined. The V end lost 6 bases, the J end lost 0 bases, and 5 bases lay between the germline ends. The CDR3 extends over 13 amino acids. The CDR3 nucleotides read TGTGCCAGCAGCCCGGCGAACACCGGGGAGCTGTTTTTT. Protein sequence: CASSPANTGELFF.

In its sample, this clone was seen many times. A read error may account for a junction end that differs from germline. The J gene is TRBJ2-7, the V gene TRBV6-5; 10 bases match TRBD1. Germline CDR1 is MNHEY and CDR2 is SVGAGI. The CDR3 runs to 13 residues. The CDR3 region is CASSYAPGQGLDF. The CDR3 DNA reads as TGTGCCAGCAGTTACGCACCGGGACAGGGGTTGGACTTC.

DNA of the CDR3: TGCGCCAGCAGCTTGGGAGCTTCAGGGGCCAACGTCCTGACTTTC. Translating it yields CASSLGASGANVLTF. The chain couples TRBV5-1 to TRBJ2-6; no definite D call. The CDR3 is 15 residues long. Trimming cost V 0 bases and J 4 bases, with 8 bases left between them. Germline CDR1 reads SGHRS; CDR2 reads YFSETQ.

The J gene is TRBJ2-1, the V gene TRBV5-8; TRBD2 aligns across 10 bases. With 4 bases clipped from V and 9 bases from J, the junction kept 16 bases outside the gene matches. This CDR3 comprises 17 residues. Germline values: CDR1 SGHTS, CDR2 YDEGEE. The CDR3 DNA reads as TGTGCCAGCAGCCCGGACGACTACCAGCGGGGGGGCATTGAGCAGTTCTTC. It encodes CASSPDDYQRGGIEQFF.

The chain combines TRBV24-1 with TRBJ2-7; TRBD2 aligns across 7 bases. This CDR3 comprises 14 residues. Germline V gene sequence: CDR1 KGHDR, CDR2 SFDVKD. V lost 9 bases to trimming and J lost 4 bases; unmatched junction nucleotides: 11. Here the CDR3 DNA reads TGTGCCACCGGCGAGGGAGGGGATGATTACGAGCAGTACTTC. Translating it yields CATGEGGDDYEQYF.